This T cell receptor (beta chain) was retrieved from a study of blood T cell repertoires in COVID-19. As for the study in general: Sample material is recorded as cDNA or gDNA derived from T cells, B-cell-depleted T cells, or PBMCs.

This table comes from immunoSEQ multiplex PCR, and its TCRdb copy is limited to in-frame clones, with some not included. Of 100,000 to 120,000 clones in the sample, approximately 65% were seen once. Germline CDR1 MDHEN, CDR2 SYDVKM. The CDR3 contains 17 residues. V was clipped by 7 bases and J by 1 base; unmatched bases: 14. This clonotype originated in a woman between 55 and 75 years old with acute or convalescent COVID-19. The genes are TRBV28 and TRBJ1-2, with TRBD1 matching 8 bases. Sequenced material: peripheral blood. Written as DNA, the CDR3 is TGTGCCAGCACCGTAAGGGCAGGGGGCCTTTTTAACTATGGCTACACCTTC. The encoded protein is CASTVRAGGLFNYGYTF.